The entry below gives a single T cell receptor (beta chain) sequence along with its context. This entry is derived from a study of blood T cell repertoires in COVID-19. Clones were sequenced by immunoSEQ multiplex PCR, and TCRdb holds only the in-frame ones, with some missing. The profile shows roughly 190,000 clones, less than 80% of them singletons. V gave up 2 bases and J gave up 5 bases, with 16 bases separating them. Germline lookup yields CDR1 SGHDT and CDR2 YYEEEE. This CDR3 spans 15 amino acids. The sequence was obtained from a woman aged 50 to 60 with acute or convalescent COVID-19. J is TRBJ1-2 and V is TRBV5-6, with D possibly matching TRBD1 (6 bases). The sequencing input was peripheral blood. Here the CDR3 DNA reads TGTGCCAGCAGCTTTAGCGGACGGGGGGCATATGGCTACACCTTC. This encodes CASSFSGRGAYGYTF.